This is a list of T cell receptor beta chains from one sample in a study of T cell clones after liver transplantation. Here immunoSEQ multiplex PCR was the method, and the copy in TCRdb shows in-frame clones only, minus some. This sample yields tens of thousands of clones, of which about 85% are seen a single time; 2.1% belongs to the top ten. This material consisted of CD4+ T cells from blood, taken roughly 48 months after liver transplant. The receptors derive from a human patient who received a liver transplant. Some T cells may be transferred from the graft donor. Each CDR3 is given with its conserved first and last residue. D genes are given only for firm matches. A row's size may be missing; if present it is once, few, many or a size class.

size: .
J: TRBJ2-1
D: .
length: 13
V: TRBV11-2
CDR3: CASRQGAYNEQFF
DNA: TGTGCCAGCAGGCAAGGGGCCTACAATGAGCAGTTCTTC

size: .
J: TRBJ1-1
D: .
length: 13
V: TRBV28
CDR3: CASSLYRYTEAFF
DNA: TGTGCCAGCAGTTTATATAGGTACACTGAAGCTTTCTTT

size: .
J: TRBJ1-3
D: .
length: 14
V: TRBV25-1
CDR3: CASSDSGVRNTIYF
DNA: TGTGCCAGCAGTGATTCAGGGGTACGAAACACCATATATTTT

size: .
J: TRBJ1-2
D: .
length: 12
V: TRBV5-8
CDR3: CASSWAGNGYTF
DNA: TGTGCCAGCAGTTGGGCAGGGAATGGCTACACCTTC

size: .
J: TRBJ1-1
D: .
length: 16
V: TRBV4-1
CDR3: CASSDLGMGLNTEAFF
DNA: TGCGCCAGCAGCGACCTGGGGATGGGGCTGAACACTGAAGCTTTCTTT

size: .
J: TRBJ2-7
D: TRBD1
length: 15
V: TRBV27
CDR3: CASGPQGARIYEQYF
DNA: TGTGCCAGCGGACCACAGGGGGCCAGGATTTACGAGCAGTACTTC

size: .
J: TRBJ2-3
D: .
length: 13
V: TRBV7-7
CDR3: CASSLGSKDTQYF
DNA: TGTGCTAGCAGCTTAGGGTCGAAAGATACGCAGTATTTT

size: .
J: TRBJ2-7
D: .
length: 12
V: TRBV18
CDR3: CASSPTSYEQYF
DNA: TGTGCCAGCTCGCCCACTAGCTACGAGCAGTACTTC

size: .
J: TRBJ1-2
D: TRBD1
length: 12
V: TRBV6-6
CDR3: CASSSGGGGYTF
DNA: TGTGCCAGCAGTTCAGGGGGCGGTGGCTACACCTTC

size: .
J: TRBJ2-3
D: .
length: 14
V: TRBV7-9
CDR3: CASSLDSGTDTQYF
DNA: TGTGCCAGCAGCTTGGATAGCGGCACAGATACGCAGTATTTT

size: few
J: TRBJ2-3
D: .
length: 12
V: TRBV30
CDR3: CAWSSSTDTQYF
DNA: TGTGCCTGGAGTTCTAGCACAGATACGCAGTATTTT

size: .
J: TRBJ2-5
D: .
length: 17
V: TRBV9
CDR3: CASSVAVNSQTQETQYF
DNA: TGTGCCAGCAGCGTAGCAGTGAACTCCCAAACCCAAGAGACCCAGTACTTC

size: .
J: TRBJ1-1
D: .
length: 13
V: TRBV2
CDR3: CASSELVNTEAFF
DNA: TGTGCCAGCAGTGAACTTGTGAACACTGAAGCTTTCTTT

size: .
J: TRBJ2-7
D: TRBD1
length: 17
V: TRBV7-2
CDR3: CASSSSTTDRGDGEQYF
DNA: TGTGCCAGCAGCTCCTCCACGACGGACAGGGGGGATGGCGAGCAGTACTTC

size: .
J: TRBJ2-1
D: .
length: 15
V: TRBV6-1
CDR3: CASSEWAGNLLEQFF
DNA: TGTGCCAGCAGTGAGTGGGCGGGAAATCTGCTTGAGCAGTTCTTC

size: .
J: TRBJ2-1
D: .
length: 16
V: TRBV7-2
CDR3: CASSLVGFSSYNEQFF
DNA: TGTGCCAGCAGCTTAGTGGGATTTAGCTCCTACAATGAGCAGTTCTTC

size: .
J: TRBJ2-7
D: TRBD2
length: 14
V: TRBV10-3
CDR3: CAISGGTSGYEQYF
DNA: TGTGCCATCAGTGGTGGGACTAGCGGGTACGAGCAGTACTTC

size: .
J: TRBJ1-3
D: TRBD1
length: 15
V: TRBV7-2
CDR3: CASSLVGQGYNTIYF
DNA: TGTGCCAGCAGCTTAGTGGGACAGGGTTACAACACCATATATTTT

size: .
J: TRBJ2-3
D: .
length: 15
V: TRBV18
CDR3: CASSWGPEVYDTQYF
DNA: TGTGCCAGCTCATGGGGACCTGAGGTTTATGATACGCAGTATTTT

size: .
J: TRBJ2-2
D: .
length: 15
V: TRBV6-6
CDR3: CASSYFAPGSGELFF
DNA: TGTGCCAGCAGTTACTTCGCCCCAGGGTCCGGGGAGCTGTTTTTT

size: .
J: TRBJ1-6
D: .
length: 13
V: TRBV10-3
CDR3: CAISEGHRSPLHF
DNA: TGTGCCATCAGTGAGGGACACAGGTCACCCCTCCACTTT

size: .
J: TRBJ2-1
D: .
length: 13
V: TRBV2
CDR3: CASSGGASFEQFF
DNA: TGTGCCAGCAGTGGGGGGGCTAGTTTTGAGCAGTTCTTC

size: .
J: TRBJ2-6
D: .
length: 16
V: TRBV7-2
CDR3: CASSLGPGAGANVLTF
DNA: TGTGCCAGCAGCTTAGGGCCGGGGGCGGGGGCCAACGTCCTGACTTTC

size: once
J: TRBJ2-3
D: .
length: 19
V: TRBV4-3
CDR3: CASSQDLRFWQASTDTQYF
DNA: TGCGCCAGCAGCCAAGATCTGCGGTTTTGGCAAGCCAGCACAGATACGCAGTATTTT

size: once
J: TRBJ2-3
D: .
length: 14
V: TRBV6-5
CDR3: CASSQDRKGDTQYF
DNA: TGTGCCAGCAGCCAGGACAGAAAGGGGGATACGCAGTATTTT

size: few
J: TRBJ1-1
D: .
length: 15
V: TRBV6-6
CDR3: CAIRPDRGFFTEAFF
DNA: TGTGCCATACGGCCGGACAGAGGCTTTTTCACTGAAGCTTTCTTT

size: .
J: TRBJ1-2
D: .
length: 15
V: TRBV15
CDR3: CATSAEQGTNYGYTF
DNA: TGTGCCACCAGCGCCGAACAGGGAACTAACTATGGCTACACCTTC

size: once
J: TRBJ2-3
D: TRBD1
length: 15
V: TRBV9
CDR3: CASSGGDRGTDTQYF
DNA: TGTGCCAGCAGCGGTGGTGACAGGGGCACAGATACGCAGTATTTT

size: .
J: TRBJ2-3
D: .
length: 13
V: TRBV27
CDR3: CASRRYNTDTQYF
DNA: TGTGCCAGCAGACGGTATAACACAGATACGCAGTATTTT

size: .
J: TRBJ1-2
D: TRBD1
length: 13
V: TRBV28
CDR3: CASIGDSHYGYTF
DNA: TGTGCCAGCATAGGGGACAGTCACTATGGCTACACCTTC

size: .
J: TRBJ2-5
D: TRBD1
length: 17
V: TRBV7-2
CDR3: CASSSAAGDRGRETQYF
DNA: TGTGCCAGCAGCTCAGCCGCCGGGGACAGGGGCCGGGAGACCCAGTACTTC

size: .
J: TRBJ1-3
D: TRBD1
length: 14
V: TRBV6-6
CDR3: CASKYTGAGNTIYF
DNA: TGTGCCTCGAAGTACACAGGGGCGGGAAACACCATATATTTT

size: .
J: TRBJ2-7
D: .
length: 14
V: TRBV6-1
CDR3: CASSEASGFHEQYF
DNA: TGTGCCAGCAGTGAAGCATCAGGTTTCCACGAGCAGTACTTC